This T cell receptor (beta chain) came from a study of TIL therapy for anti-PD-1-resistant metastatic lung cancer. On the study more broadly: Half of patients were current or former smokers. Tumors carried a median about 1.6 non-synonymous mutations per megabase.

Time point noted: pre-treatment sample, taken before nivolumab and TIL therapy. This CDR3 region has 14 residues. V was trimmed by 3 bases and J by 5 bases, leaving 10 bases between them. Germline CDR1 LNHDA, CDR2 SQIVND (reference sequence). The study, taken as a whole, reports: After infusion, TIL clonotypes partly replaced peripheral T cells and declined over months.

This was the immunoSEQ v3 assay. Sequencing depth was 1.5 million to 2 million read pairs for survey level, about 5-6 million for deep. TCRdb's copy holds only in-frame clones and misses some; the assay was immunoSEQ multiplex PCR. The table lists approximately 20,000 clones, about 75% of them singletons. Notes on this clone: Its antigen is as yet unknown.

The sequence came from a person between 30 and 79 years old with non-small cell lung cancer. The specimen was blood, collected at baseline. V gene TRBV19 combines with J gene TRBJ2-2; D unclear. CDR3 DNA: TGTGCCAGTAGTATCGGAGCGAGAACCGGGGAGCTGTTTTTT. Its protein is CASSIGARTGELFF. The full variable domain, its missing parts supplied by reference TRBV19 and TRBJ2-2, is DGGITQSPKYLFRKEGQNVTLSCEQNLNHDAMYWYRQDPGQGLRLIYYSQIVNDFQKGDIAEGYSVSREKKESFPLTVTSAQKNPTAFYLCASSIGARTGELFFGEGSRLTVL.